A selection of T cell receptor beta chains follows, all from one sample in a study of blood T cell repertoires in COVID-19. Here immunoSEQ multiplex PCR was the method, and the copy in TCRdb shows in-frame clones only, minus some. Of fewer than 90,000 clones listed, 76% are singletons. Sequenced: peripheral blood. Source of these receptors: a man in his 60s with COVID-19, enrolled during active disease. Both conserved end residues are part of each CDR3. D genes are given only for firm matches. Expanded clones are given a class, and other clones once, few, many or no size at all.

D gene,J gene,clone size,V gene,CDR3 DNA,CDR3 protein
TRBD1,TRBJ2-7,NA,TRBV5-5,TGTGCCAGCAGCTTGAATCCATGGGGACAGGGGGTTGGCGAGCAGTACTTC,CASSLNPWGQGVGEQYF
NA,TRBJ1-6,NA,TRBV5-1,TGCGCCAGCAGCGCGCAAGGGGTGTCGGATAATTCACCCCTCCACTTT,CASSAQGVSDNSPLHF
TRBD2,TRBJ2-5,once,TRBV11-2,TGTGCCAGCAGCGCGACTAGCGGGCTGAGGGAGACCCAGTACTTC,CASSATSGLRETQYF
NA,TRBJ2-5,NA,TRBV2,TGTGCCAGCAGCGGAGGATCCCTCCGGGATCGGGAGACCCAGTACTTC,CASSGGSLRDRETQYF
TRBD1,TRBJ1-6,NA,TRBV28,TGTGCCAGCAGTTTCCTTTCGGACAGGGCTTTTTCACCCCTCCACTTT,CASSFLSDRAFSPLHF
NA,TRBJ1-2,NA,TRBV3-1/TRBV3-2,TGTGCCAGCAGCCAAGAGGGAGTCAGCTATGGCTACACCTTC,CASSQEGVSYGYTF
NA,TRBJ1-2,NA,TRBV10-3,TGTGCCATCAGTGTTCAGGGCTACACCTTC,CAISVQGYTF
TRBD2,TRBJ2-5,few,TRBV11-2,TGTGCCAGCAGCTTAGGCCTCCAGCGGGAGGCCCAGTACTTC,CASSLGLQREAQYF
NA,TRBJ1-4,NA,TRBV19,TGTGCCAGTACCCTGCGAGGCCTTGCAACTAATGAAAAACTGTTTTTT,CASTLRGLATNEKLFF
NA,TRBJ1-1,NA,TRBV21-1,TGTGCCAGCAGCAACCACGGAGTTAAAGGGGGCGATACTGAAGCTTTCTTT,CASSNHGVKGGDTEAFF
NA,TRBJ1-3,NA,TRBV20-1,TGCAGTGCAAGTGGACGGGGCTCTGGAAACACCATATATTTT,CSASGRGSGNTIYF
NA,TRBJ2-1,few,TRBV11-2,TGTGCCAGCAGCTCACACCGCATTGGTGAGCAGTTCTTC,CASSSHRIGEQFF
NA,TRBJ1-2,few,TRBV24-1,TGTGCCACCAGGGAAGCCTGGGGGGGTACTAACTATGGCTACACCTTC,CATREAWGGTNYGYTF
TRBD2,TRBJ2-3,NA,TRBV7-2,TGTGCCAGCAGCTGGGGAGGGTACACAGATACGCAGTATTTT,CASSWGGYTDTQYF
NA,TRBJ1-4,NA,TRBV19,TGTGCCAGTAGCCCTTGGAGCGGTGAAAAACTGTTTTTT,CASSPWSGEKLFF
TRBD2,TRBJ2-1,NA,TRBV28,TGTGCCAGCACTCCCGCCGGGACTAGCGGCAATGAGCAGTTCTTC,CASTPAGTSGNEQFF
NA,TRBJ2-5,once,TRBV10-3,TGTGCCATCAGTGACTCCAGGGCTGGAGAGACCCAGTACTTC,CAISDSRAGETQYF
TRBD2,TRBJ2-4,NA,TRBV4-1,TGCGCCAGCAGCCAAGATTCGCGGGGGGCCTGGGCCATTCAGTACTTC,CASSQDSRGAWAIQYF
TRBD2,TRBJ2-5,many,TRBV7-3,TGTGCCAGCAGCTTAACGCCTAGCGGGAGAGGAGAGACCCAGTACTTC,CASSLTPSGRGETQYF
TRBD2,TRBJ2-7,NA,TRBV6-5,TGTGCCAGCAGAACCTTAGCGGGAAGCTACGAGCAGTACTTC,CASRTLAGSYEQYF
NA,TRBJ2-1,NA,TRBV11-2,TGTGCCAGCAGCTTAACGACTCGGACGGGGGAGAATGAGCAGTTCTTC,CASSLTTRTGENEQFF
NA,TRBJ1-1,once,TRBV3-1/TRBV3-2,TGTGCCAGCAGCCAAGGTAGGGGGAACACTGAAGCTTTCTTT,CASSQGRGNTEAFF
NA,TRBJ1-1,NA,TRBV28,TGTGCCAGCAGCCGTCACAGGGTGAGTCCTGAAGCTTTCTTT,CASSRHRVSPEAFF
TRBD1,TRBJ2-3,NA,TRBV5-4,TGTGCCAGCAGCCAAAGACAGGGGGCTACAGATACGCAGTATTTT,CASSQRQGATDTQYF
NA,TRBJ2-7,NA,TRBV5-1,TGCGCCAGCAGCCCTAGGGGCCAAGCCTACGAGCAGTACTTC,CASSPRGQAYEQYF
NA,TRBJ2-2,NA,TRBV13,TGTGCCAGCAGCTGGGGCTATCCGAACACCGGGGAGCTGTTTTTT,CASSWGYPNTGELFF
NA,TRBJ2-4,NA,TRBV11-3,TGTGCCAGCAGCTTAACCCTCAGGGTAGCCAAAAACATTCAGTACTTC,CASSLTLRVAKNIQYF
NA,TRBJ2-7,few,TRBV19,TGTGCCAGTAGTATAGATAGGTTTCGAGAGGGCGAGCAGTACTTC,CASSIDRFREGEQYF
TRBD2,TRBJ2-3,NA,TRBV5-4,TGTGCCAGCAGCTTGTCCACGACTAGCGGGAGTGTGCCAGATACGCAGTATTTT,CASSLSTTSGSVPDTQYF
NA,TRBJ1-2,NA,TRBV3-1/TRBV3-2,TGTGCCAGCAGCCGTCAGGGGTCTCACTATGGCTACACCTTC,CASSRQGSHYGYTF
NA,TRBJ2-5,NA,TRBV3-1/TRBV3-2,TGTGCCAGCAGCCAGCCGCCCCCCTTGGCGACCCAGTACTTC,CASSQPPPLATQYF
TRBD1,TRBJ2-3,NA,TRBV4-1,TGCGCCAGCAGCCCCGACAGGGAAGGCACAGATACGCAGTATTTT,CASSPDREGTDTQYF
NA,TRBJ2-7,NA,TRBV19,TGTGCCAGTAGTCAGGCGCAGGGAGGGCAGTACTTC,CASSQAQGGQYF
NA,TRBJ2-3,NA,TRBV5-1,TGCGCCAGCAGCAGCGGACCACCAGTGGATACGCAGTATTTT,CASSSGPPVDTQYF
TRBD1,TRBJ2-7,NA,TRBV29-1,TGCAGCGTTATCAGGGGGCTCAACGAGCAGTACTTC,CSVIRGLNEQYF
NA,TRBJ1-4,NA,TRBV30,TGTGCCTGGAGTGTGGCGGGCCTTTCTAATGAAAAACTGTTTTTT,CAWSVAGLSNEKLFF
TRBD1,TRBJ1-5,NA,TRBV6-5,TGTGCCAGCAGTTACTCGTACCAACAGGGGCAGCCCCAGCATTTT,CASSYSYQQGQPQHF
TRBD1,TRBJ2-7,NA,TRBV3-1/TRBV3-2,TGTGCCAGCAGCCAACAGGGGGCCTCCTACGAGCAGTACTTC,CASSQQGASYEQYF